The 25 T cell receptor beta chains listed next were all sequenced from one sample in a study of shared clonotypes between healthy human individuals. Assay used: immunoSEQ multiplex PCR; TCRdb lists only in-frame clones, some missing. This table has 2 million to 2.5 million clones, more than 85% appearing once. CD45RO-negative, CCR7-positively selected cells formed the naive CD8 fraction, excluding terminally differentiated effector memory CD45RA+ cells. Specimen: naive CD8+ T cells from PBMCs. The receptors shown here come from a man younger than 35 in good health. Some clones in this sample may be carry-over from other donors' samples.

The chain has TRBV11-3 and TRBJ1-5, with a possible D match to TRBD1 (6 bases). The V and J ends lost 5 bases and 0 bases respectively, with 20 bases between them. The CDR3 length is 18 residues. CDR1 is SGHNT, CDR2 YENEEA, per germline. The CDR3 coding sequence is TGTGCCAGCAGCCTTGTCCCGAGAAACAGGGATAGCAATCAGCCCCAGCATTTT. The encoded protein is CASSLVPRNRDSNQPQHF.

The rearrangement uses TRBV27 and TRBJ2-7, with a possible D match to TRBD1 (6 bases). The CDR3 is 14 amino acids. Germline values: CDR1 MNHEY, CDR2 SMNVEV (reference sequence). The germline V and J ends were trimmed by 5 bases and 3 bases, with 14 bases remaining between them. The DNA of the CDR3 is TGTGCCAGCAGTCCCGATATACAGGGCTACGAGCAGTACTTC. It is translated as CASSPDIQGYEQYF.

The V and J genes are TRBV14 and TRBJ2-2; possible D gene TRBD1, 6 bases. Germline CDR1 and CDR2: SGHDN and FVKESK. The V and J ends lost 0 bases and 3 bases respectively, with 17 bases between them. This CDR3 is built from 18 residues. The CDR3 DNA reads as TGTGCCAGCAGCCAAGAGAGAACACGGGACATCCACACCGGGGAGCTGTTTTTT. It encodes CASSQERTRDIHTGELFF.

V gene TRBV7-2 combines with J gene TRBJ1-1, with D perhaps TRBD1 (5 bases). The CDR3 has 17 residues. V lost 4 bases, J lost 5 bases, and 23 bases lay in between. Germline CDR1 is SGHTA and CDR2 is FQGNSA. The CDR3 reads CASSSAVWGGGKTEAFF. The CDR3 DNA reads as TGTGCCAGCAGCTCCGCGGTGTGGGGCGGGGGAAAAACTGAAGCTTTCTTT.

The V call is TRBV5-1, the J call TRBJ2-7; weak D call: TRBD1 (6 bases). This CDR3 has 15 amino acids. Trimming cost V 0 bases and J 1 base, with 11 bases left between them. Germline values: CDR1 SGHRS, CDR2 YFSETQ. The CDR3 here is CASSLEYGQSYEQYF. CDR3 DNA: TGCGCCAGCAGCTTGGAATACGGACAGTCCTACGAGCAGTACTTC.

The chain couples TRBV11-2 to TRBJ2-7; 10 nucleotides match TRBD1. CDR1 is SGHAT and CDR2 is FQNNGV in the germline V gene. CDR3 size: 11 residues. V shed 8 bases and J 7 bases; nucleotides not matched to a gene: 2. The CDR3 region has the DNA TGTGCCAGCGGACAGGGGGGGGAGCAGTACTTC. It codes for CASGQGGEQYF.

Turning to this clone: The same CDR3 also results from other DNA sequences found in this sample. V and J are TRBV28 and TRBJ1-1; no definite D call. Germline V CDR1 and CDR2: MDHEN, SYDVKM. Trimming pared 3 bases from V and 0 bases from J, leaving 5 bases between. CDR3 length: 13 amino acids. CDR3 in amino acids: CASSLQVNTEAFF. CDR3 bases: TGTGCCAGCAGTTTGCAGGTGAACACTGAAGCTTTCTTT.

The chain uses TRBV27 and TRBJ2-1; TRBD2 agrees at 12 bases. The CDR3 runs 16 residues. Germline CDR1 and CDR2: MNHEY and SMNVEV (reference sequence). Trimming cost V 5 bases and J 4 bases; bases outside gene matches: 6. The CDR3 sequence is CASSIWGLAGYNEQFF. CDR3 bases: TGTGCCAGCAGTATATGGGGACTAGCGGGTTACAATGAGCAGTTCTTC.

The CDR3 DNA is TGTGCCAGCAGTTACGGGATGAATTCCGACACAGATACGCAGTATTTT. Amino acids: CASSYGMNSDTDTQYF. This sequence joins TRBV6-5 and TRBJ2-3; D uncertain. CDR3 length: 16 amino acids. Germline-derived CDR1 and CDR2 are MNHEY and SVGAGI. Trimming left V 2 bases short and J 2 bases short, with 14 bases between.

The chain carries TRBV27 and TRBJ1-2; D possibly corresponds to TRBD1 (6 bases). CDR3 length: 14 amino acids. Trimming removed 2 bases at V and 5 bases at J, with 12 bases between. Germline V gene data show CDR1 as MNHEY and CDR2 as SMNVEV (reference sequence). The CDR3 sequence: CASSLRGAGYGYTF. The CDR3 bases are TGTGCCAGCAGTTTAAGGGGGGCCGGGTATGGCTACACCTTC.

The J gene is TRBJ2-7, the V gene TRBV27, with TRBD1 matching 7 bases. The CDR3 is 14 residues long. Per the germline V gene, CDR1 is MNHEY and CDR2 is SMNVEV (reference sequence). The V and J ends lost 7 bases and 2 bases, in that order; junction bases with no gene match: 8. The CDR3 DNA reads TGTGCCAGCAAATCGGTAGGGGGCGCCTACGAGCAGTACTTC. It yields the protein CASKSVGGAYEQYF.

The count of this clone is one. The CDR3 DNA reads TGTGCCACCGGAACGACTAGCGGGGCCTACGAGCAGTACTTC. As protein: CATGTTSGAYEQYF. This chain uses TRBV10-3 with TRBJ2-5, with 11 nucleotides matching TRBD2. The end of the DNA is better explained by TRBJ2-7, so the J call may be wrong. This CDR3 has 14 amino acids. Germline values: CDR1 ENHRY, CDR2 SYGVKD.

This chain links TRBV4-3 with TRBJ2-1, with 8 bases matching TRBD1. The CDR3 consists of 17 residues. Germline trimming cut 3 bases from V and 4 bases from J; bases unmatched to any gene: 11. Per the germline V gene, CDR1 is LGHNA and CDR2 is YSLEER. For the CDR3, the DNA is TGCGCCAGCAGCCACGACGGACAGGGCTCGGGGTACAATGAGCAGTTCTTC. This codes for CASSHDGQGSGYNEQFF.

The chain joins TRBV9 to TRBJ2-4; no reliable D call. This CDR3 is built from 13 residues. The V and J ends lost 0 bases and 6 bases respectively, with 7 bases between them. In germline, CDR1 is SGDLS, CDR2 YYNGEE. CDR3 residues: CASSVDESNIQYF. The CDR3 DNA reads as TGTGCCAGCAGCGTAGATGAATCAAACATTCAGTACTTC.

V gene TRBV6-1 combines with J gene TRBJ2-7; D may be TRBD1 or TRBD2 (5 bases each). The CDR3 has 13 residues. The germline CDR1 and CDR2 sequences are MNHNS and SASEGT. V lost 8 bases, J lost 3 bases, and 14 bases lay in between. The DNA for the CDR3 is TGTGCCAGCGTCTTTGGGGGAGTCTACGAGCAGTACTTC. This gives the protein CASVFGGVYEQYF.

The count of this clone is one. The chain combines TRBV4-3 with TRBJ2-3, with a tentative D call TRBD1 (5 bases). Trimming took off 4 bases at V and 3 bases at J, with 8 bases between the two ends. The CDR3 length is 13 residues. Germline V gene data show CDR1 as LGHNA and CDR2 as YSLEER. This chain's CDR3 is CASSPRVTDTQYF. CDR3 sequence (DNA): TGCGCCAGCAGCCCCAGGGTTACAGATACGCAGTATTTT.

The CDR3, as DNA: TGTGCCAGCAGTTACTCGATCAGGGCAGAGGAGACCCAGTACTTC. Translated, it gives CASSYSIRAEETQYF. The chain has TRBV6-5 and TRBJ2-5; D possibly corresponds to TRBD1 (5 bases). Trimming shortened V by 0 bases and J by 5 bases, and 13 bases separated the two germline ends. The CDR3 has 15 residues. Germline values: CDR1 MNHEY, CDR2 SVGAGI.

The V gene is TRBV9, the J gene TRBJ2-5; maybe TRBD2 (5 bases). Germline V CDR1 and CDR2: SGDLS, YYNGEE. The CDR3 is 15 residues long. Trimming took off 3 bases at V and 3 bases at J, with 15 bases between the two ends. The CDR3 region is CASSGSGLSKETQYF. DNA of the CDR3: TGTGCCAGCAGCGGGAGTGGACTCTCAAAAGAGACCCAGTACTTC.

This chain links TRBV28 with TRBJ2-7; TRBD1 agrees at 8 bases. Germline assignment: CDR1 MDHEN and CDR2 SYDVKM. This CDR3 contains 16 residues. V was pared by 3 bases and J by 4 bases, with 11 bases of the junction left unmatched. In DNA, the CDR3 is TGTGCCAGCAGTTTTGCAGGGGGCGCTTCCCGATACGAGCAGTACTTC. Its protein is CASSFAGGASRYEQYF.

The CDR3 nucleotides read TGTGCCAGCAGTTTCCTCTACCCGACAGGGCCCACTGAAGCTTTCTTT. The encoded protein is CASSFLYPTGPTEAFF. The chain links TRBV27 to TRBJ1-1; TRBD1 agrees at 7 bases. J was trimmed by 4 bases and V by 3 bases; bases with no gene match: 11. The germline gives CDR1 MNHEY, CDR2 SMNVEV (reference sequence). The CDR3 covers 16 residues.

The chain recombines TRBV6-5 with TRBJ1-3, with D perhaps matching TRBD1 (6 bases). The germline V gene encodes CDR1 MNHEY and CDR2 SVGAGI. The V end was cut by 2 bases, the J end by 2 bases, with 10 bases between. The CDR3 is 15 residues long. CDR3 sequence (DNA): TGTGCCAGCAGTTACCTAGGGGGACCTGGAAACACCATATATTTT. Translating it yields CASSYLGGPGNTIYF.

This clone was seen only a few times. This sequence joins TRBV4-3 and TRBJ1-4; no clear D. Germline V gene sequence: CDR1 LGHNA, CDR2 YSLEER. Trimming took off 4 bases at V and 6 bases at J, with 12 bases between the two ends. The CDR3 length is 14 residues. CDR3 sequence reads: CASSPRRSDEKLFF. The CDR3 DNA sequence: TGCGCCAGCAGCCCCCGCAGGAGCGATGAAAAACTGTTTTTT.

Points on this clone: Distinct nucleotide sequences in the sample also encode this CDR3. This chain connects TRBV27 to TRBJ2-5, with D maybe TRBD1 (5 bases). Per the germline V gene, CDR1 is MNHEY and CDR2 is SMNVEV (reference sequence). The CDR3 contains 14 residues. Trimming removed 1 base from V and 4 bases from J, with 10 bases in between. The CDR3 coding sequence is TGTGCCAGCAGTTTATTAGGGGCCGGAGAGACCCAGTACTTC. Translation gives CASSLLGAGETQYF.

The rearrangement links TRBV7-9 to TRBJ1-2, with 9 bases that match TRBD1. This CDR3 comprises 14 residues. The ends lost 3 bases at V and 7 bases at J; junction bases unmatched: 6. Germline CDR1 is SEHNR and CDR2 is FQNEAQ (reference sequence). The CDR3 DNA sequence: TGTGCCAGCAGCTTTGAACAGGGGGCGGTTGGCTACACCTTC. Residues: CASSFEQGAVGYTF.

The chain is built from TRBV9 and TRBJ2-3; D is perhaps TRBD1 or TRBD2 (6 bases each). The CDR3 is made up of 14 amino acids. Trimming removed 3 bases at V and 4 bases at J, with 12 bases between. CDR1 SGDLS and CDR2 YYNGEE come from the germline V gene. The CDR3 sequence is CASSEGGLSDTQYF. In nucleotides, the CDR3 is TGTGCCAGCAGCGAAGGGGGACTTTCAGATACGCAGTATTTT.